A single sample gave rise to the 10 T cell receptor beta chains below, sequenced in a study of identifying expanded T cells in peripheral blood. Sequencing used immunoSEQ multiplex PCR; TCRdb keeps in-frame clones, though not all of them. The sample consists of roughly 100,000 clones, approximately 88% of them appearing once. Material: blood. Source of these receptors: a person aged 18 to 75 in good health.

The chain couples TRBV5-8 to TRBJ2-3; 11 bases fit TRBD2. This CDR3 comprises 18 residues. With 0 bases clipped from V and 4 bases from J, the junction kept 10 bases outside the gene matches. Looked up from germline, CDR1 is SGHTS and CDR2 is YDEGEE. The CDR3 sequence is CASSLGLAGGSGADTQYF. In nucleotides, the CDR3 is TGTGCCAGCAGCTTGGGGCTAGCGGGGGGATCCGGAGCAGATACGCAGTATTTT.

The chain is built from TRBV15 and TRBJ1-2; D might be TRBD1 (5 bases). V lost 3 bases to trimming and J lost 4 bases, with 21 bases between them. The CDR3 is made up of 17 amino acids. From germline, CDR1 is LNHNV and CDR2 YYDKDF (reference sequence). The CDR3 DNA is TGTGCCACCAGCAGGAAATTAGGGACGCCTGAGGTCTATGGCTACACCTTC. Its translation: CATSRKLGTPEVYGYTF.

The chain uses TRBV28 and TRBJ2-5; D is uncertain. The ends were cut back, 3 bases at V and 5 bases at J, with 7 bases in the middle. CDR3 size: 12 residues. Germline CDR1 and CDR2: MDHEN and SYDVKM. The CDR3: CASSLPSETQYF. CDR3 sequence (DNA): TGTGCCAGCAGTTTGCCCAGCGAGACCCAGTACTTC.

This clone was detected only a few times. The J gene is TRBJ2-3, the V gene TRBV7-6, with TRBD2 as a possible D gene (6 bases). The CDR3 length is 15 residues. The germline V gene encodes CDR1 SGHVS and CDR2 FNYEAQ. The V end was cut by 6 bases, the J end by 2 bases, with 15 bases between. The CDR3 region is CASRRLVSLTDTQYF. DNA for the CDR3: TGTGCCAGCAGGCGACTAGTAAGCCTCACAGATACGCAGTATTTT.

This chain links TRBV7-2 with TRBJ2-7, with D unresolved. Trimming pared 2 bases from V and 0 bases from J, leaving 11 bases between. The CDR3 consists of 15 residues. Germline V gene data show CDR1 as SGHTA and CDR2 as FQGNSA. This CDR3 reads CASSLLGLSSYEQYF. CDR3 in DNA: TGTGCCAGCAGCTTATTAGGTCTAAGCTCCTACGAGCAGTACTTC.

The chain uses TRBV7-9 and TRBJ2-4; D call uncertain. The germline V and J ends were trimmed by 3 bases and 6 bases, with 6 bases remaining between them. The CDR3 loop spans 12 amino acids. Germline CDR1 SEHNR, CDR2 FQNEAQ (reference sequence). Here the CDR3 reads CASSLERNIQYF. The CDR3 nucleotides are TGTGCCAGCAGCTTGGAGCGAAACATTCAGTACTTC.

CDR3: CASRVGVSSYEQYF. Written as DNA, the CDR3 is TGTGCCAGCAGGGTCGGCGTTAGCTCCTACGAGCAGTACTTC. This chain joins TRBV6-1 and TRBJ2-7; D unclear. The CDR3 is made up of 14 amino acids. Germline V CDR1 and CDR2: MNHNS, SASEGT. V shed 6 bases and J shed 0 bases, with 12 bases lying between them.

The chain employs TRBV30 and TRBJ1-5, with D maybe TRBD1 (6 bases). Germline values: CDR1 GTSNPN, CDR2 SVGIG (reference sequence). CDR3 length: 13 amino acids. V was shortened by 5 bases and J by 4 bases, with 12 bases between the two germline ends. In DNA, the CDR3 is TGTGCCTGGGGAATCCAGGGGAATCAGCCCCAGCATTTT. Protein sequence: CAWGIQGNQPQHF.

The J gene is TRBJ1-5, the V gene TRBV7-8; D may be TRBD1 (5 bases). Looked up from germline, CDR1 is SGHVS and CDR2 is FQNEAQ. V lost 1 base, J lost 0 bases, and 13 bases lay in between. The CDR3 loop spans 17 amino acids. This CDR3 reads CASSLGTGPYSNQPQHF. The CDR3 nucleotides are TGTGCCAGCAGCTTAGGGACGGGGCCATATAGCAATCAGCCCCAGCATTTT.

This chain's CDR3 is CASSPELAGGPNTQYF. CDR3 nucleotides: TGTGCCAGCAGTCCAGAACTAGCGGGGGGTCCGAATACGCAGTATTTT. The chain couples TRBV13 to TRBJ2-3; the match to TRBD2 covers 12 bases. The CDR3 is 16 amino acids. V lost 6 bases and J lost 7; bases outside the gene matches: 11. The germline gives CDR1 PRHDT, CDR2 FYEKMQ (reference sequence).